The 26 T cell receptor beta chains given below trace back to one sample, sequenced in a study of breast tumors, draining lymph nodes, adjacent tissues. One entry per CDR3 protein, called by TCRdb with MiXCR from the multiplex PCR reads. The sample lists approximately 100,000 distinct CDR3 sequences; 21% were seen once. The lymph nodes were axillary draining lymph nodes from breast cancer patients. The sequenced material came from axillary lymph node tissue. All receptors derive from a female donor with breast cancer. Some clones in this sample may be carry-over from other donors' samples.

This clonotype was recorded at least ten times. DNA for the CDR3: TGCGCCAGCAGCGAACTAGCGTCCTCCTACAATGAGCAGTTCTTC. Its translation: CASSELASSYNEQFF. The V and J genes are TRBV4-1 and TRBJ2-1, with 7 bases matching TRBD2. The CDR3 loop spans 15 amino acids. V dropped 5 bases and J dropped 0; count of bases not matched to a gene: 4. Germline values: CDR1 MGHRA, CDR2 YSYEKL.

This clonotype was observed many times. The chain uses TRBV20-1 and TRBJ2-5; perhaps TRBD2 as D (5 bases). V gave up 4 bases and J gave up 5 bases, with 14 bases separating them. The V gene's germline CDR1 is DFQATT and CDR2 SNEGSKA (reference sequence). The CDR3 spans 13 residues. DNA for the CDR3: TGCAGTGCTACGGAGCGGCCGAGGGAGACCCAGTACTTC. Protein: CSATERPRETQYF.

In this sample, this clonotype turned up many times. The genes are TRBV6-1 and TRBJ2-7, with 8 bases fitting TRBD1. This CDR3 comprises 15 residues. From germline, CDR1 is MNHNS and CDR2 SASEGT. The ends lost 2 bases at V and 2 bases at J; junction bases unmatched: 5. The CDR3 nucleotides are TGTGCCAGCAGTGAACTTGGGACAGGCCCCTACGAGCAGTACTTC. It is translated as CASSELGTGPYEQYF.

This clonotype was seen more than once but under ten times. Here the CDR3 reads CASSYRDRQRDSNQPQHF. The CDR3 DNA sequence: TGTGCCAGCAGCTATCGGGACAGGCAACGGGATAGCAATCAGCCCCAGCATTTT. The gene calls are TRBV7-3 and TRBJ1-5, with TRBD1 matching over 8 bases. Losses at the gene ends were 4 bases for V and 0 bases for J; bases not matched to a gene: 11. CDR1 and CDR2 (germline): SGHTA, FQGTGA. The CDR3 spans 18 residues.

Details on this clonotype: A much larger clone lies a single base off, so this may be a read error. This chain links TRBV20-1 with TRBJ2-6, with a possible D match to TRBD1 (5 bases). CDR3 length equals 15 residues. Germline assignment: CDR1 DFQATT and CDR2 SNEGSKA (reference sequence). The CDR3, as DNA: TGCAGTGCTTTTGACAGACGCTCTGGGGCCAACGTCCCGACTTTC. Translating gives CSAFDRRSGANVPTF.

This clonotype was counted many times. The rearrangement joins TRBV4-1 to TRBJ1-5; D is unclear. V lost 3 bases and J lost 11, with 14 bases in between. The germline gives CDR1 MGHRA, CDR2 YSYEKL. CDR3 length: 13 residues. As DNA, the CDR3 is TGCGCCAGCAGCCAGTTACTGGGAACGGCCCAGCATTTT. It encodes CASSQLLGTAQHF.

The sample holds many counts of this clonotype. The chain couples TRBV7-9 to TRBJ2-2; the D is unclear. With 1 base removed from V and 5 bases from J, the gap between germline ends came to 5 bases. Per germline, CDR1 SEHNR and CDR2 FQNEAQ (reference sequence). The CDR3 covers 13 residues. In nucleotides, the CDR3 is TGTGCCAGCAGCTTAGAGCTTACCGGGGAGCTGTTTTTT. Residues: CASSLELTGELFF.

This clonotype was seen ten or more times. CDR3 coding DNA: TGCGCCAGCGGGAAAGACAGGGGAAGTGGCTACACCTTC. Translation gives CASGKDRGSGYTF. The chain carries TRBV5-1 and TRBJ1-2; TRBD1 matches 8 bases. With 7 bases clipped from V and 7 bases from J, the junction kept 9 bases outside the gene matches. Germline loops: CDR1 SGHRS, CDR2 YFSETQ. The CDR3 runs to 13 residues.

Note on this clonotype: A much larger clone lies one base from this, so it may be a read error. The gene calls are TRBV30 and TRBJ1-4; D gene uncertain. The ends were cut back, 3 bases at V and 6 bases at J, with 8 bases in the middle. CDR1 is GTSNPN, CDR2 SVGIG, per germline (reference sequence). The CDR3 runs 12 residues. The CDR3 loop is CAWSPRDEKLFF. The CDR3 nucleotides are TGTGCCTGGAGCCCTCGTGATGAAAAACTGTTTTTT.

This clonotype has at least ten counts. The chain is built from TRBV3-1 and TRBJ2-5, with D uncertain. Trimming took off 3 bases at V and 5 bases at J, with 7 bases between the two ends. Germline lookup yields CDR1 LGHDT and CDR2 YNNKEL (reference sequence). This CDR3 spans 12 amino acids. The DNA for the CDR3 is TGTGCCAGCAGCCACGTAAGCGAGACCCAGTACTTC. Protein: CASSHVSETQYF.

V and J are TRBV18 and TRBJ2-3, with D unclear. The V gene lost 3 bases and the J gene lost 3 bases, with 7 bases spanning the gap. This CDR3 is built from 13 residues. Germline-derived CDR1 and CDR2 are KGHSH and LQKENI. CDR3 nucleotides: TGTGCCAGCTCACCGGATTTGACAGATACGCAGTATTTT. As protein: CASSPDLTDTQYF.

This clonotype has a count of ten or more. This chain uses TRBV20-1 with TRBJ2-5; TRBD2 agrees at 10 bases. Trimming at V came to 5 bases and at J to 0 bases, leaving 3 bases not matched to a gene. Germline-derived CDR1 and CDR2 are DFQATT and SNEGSKA (reference sequence). The CDR3 runs 14 residues. CDR3 nucleotides: TGCAGTGCTTCGGGACTAGCGAACCAAGAGACCCAGTACTTC. Amino acid sequence: CSASGLANQETQYF.

This clonotype was detected many times. The V call is TRBV9, the J call TRBJ2-7; 10 nucleotides agree with TRBD2. Germline CDR1 reads SGDLS; CDR2 reads YYNGEE. V lost 4 bases, J lost 3 bases, and 7 bases stayed unmatched. This CDR3 is built from 15 residues. The CDR3 nucleotides are TGTGCCAGCAGCCGAAGTCAGCGGGGGGGCTACGAGCAGTACTTC. It yields the protein CASSRSQRGGYEQYF.

This chain uses TRBV12-3 or TRBV12-4 with TRBJ2-1, with D tentatively TRBD1 (6 bases). The CDR3 covers 14 residues. Trimming took 5 bases from V and 9 from J, leaving 17 bases between them. CDR3 region: CASSGGSSRGEQFF. The CDR3 DNA reads as TGTGCCAGCAGTGGGGGCTCTAGCAGGGGTGAGCAGTTCTTC.

This clonotype was seen many times. CDR3 protein: CASSLALQTITDTQYF. The CDR3 coding sequence is TGTGCCAGCAGCTTGGCACTACAGACAATCACAGATACGCAGTATTTT. The rearrangement uses TRBV5-8 and TRBJ2-3; no clear D gene. Trimming stripped 0 bases from V and 2 bases from J, with 13 bases between. Germline loops: CDR1 SGHTS, CDR2 YDEGEE. This CDR3 is built from 16 residues.

This clonotype was seen many times. The chain recombines TRBV6-7 with TRBJ1-2; D perhaps matches TRBD1 (5 bases). TRBV6-7 is labeled an ORF, and its function is uncertain. The CDR3 totals 16 residues. Deletions cut 6 bases from V and 2 bases from J, with 19 bases between. The CDR3 spells CASRGVRGPGNYGYTF. The CDR3, as DNA: TGTGCCAGCAGGGGGGTGCGGGGTCCTGGGAACTATGGCTACACCTTC.

In its sample, this clonotype was seen many times. The chain couples TRBV2 to TRBJ2-7; 10 nucleotides match TRBD1. V shed 4 bases and J 6 bases; nucleotides not matched to a gene: 3. Germline lookup yields CDR1 SNHLY and CDR2 FYNNEI. The CDR3 has 13 residues. Written as DNA, the CDR3 is TGTGCCAGCAGTGGGACAGGGGGGACCGAGCAGTACTTC. Translation gives CASSGTGGTEQYF.

This clonotype appeared many times. The V call is TRBV4-1, the J call TRBJ2-7, with a weak D call TRBD1 (5 bases). The germline V gene has CDR1 MGHRA and CDR2 YSYEKL. V was pared by 1 base and J by 5 bases, with 15 bases between. This CDR3 comprises 15 residues. For the CDR3, the DNA is TGCGCCAGCAGCCAAGGGGTGGTAGGGGCCAACGAGCAGTACTTC. It encodes CASSQGVVGANEQYF.

This clonotype was seen repeatedly, ten times or more. This chain links TRBV4-1 with TRBJ2-1; tentative D call: TRBD1 (7 bases). Germline lookup yields CDR1 MGHRA and CDR2 YSYEKL. V gave up 4 bases and J gave up 3 bases, with 16 bases separating them. This CDR3 is 16 amino acids long. CDR3 amino acids: CASSPYQGGGYNEQFF. CDR3 DNA: TGCGCCAGCAGCCCATACCAGGGGGGAGGCTACAATGAGCAGTTCTTC.

The rearrangement uses TRBV7-2 and TRBJ1-2; D is undetermined. The V gene lost 1 base and the J gene lost 13 bases, with 10 bases spanning the gap. The germline V gene encodes CDR1 SGHTA and CDR2 FQGNSA. CDR3 length equals 11 residues. As DNA, the CDR3 is TGTGCCAGCAGCTTAGGCACGGGCGGCACCTTC. Its translation is CASSLGTGGTF.

This clonotype was picked up many times. The rearrangement links TRBV9 to TRBJ2-5; 8 nucleotides line up with TRBD1. The CDR3 is 17 residues long. Germline values: CDR1 SGDLS, CDR2 YYNGEE. With V trimmed by 2 bases and J by 3 bases, 12 bases remained unmatched. CDR3 in amino acids: CASSVFTTGTGKETQYF. The CDR3 DNA sequence: TGTGCCAGCAGCGTGTTTACTACCGGGACAGGAAAAGAGACCCAGTACTTC.

This clonotype was seen repeatedly, ten times or more. The chain employs TRBV10-3 and TRBJ2-6, with D unclear. CDR1 is ENHRY, CDR2 SYGVKD, per germline. The CDR3 sequence is 13 residues long. V was clipped by 5 bases and J by 2 bases, with 4 bases between them. In nucleotides, the CDR3 is TGTGCCATCAGTACCCCTGGGGCCAACGTCCTGACTTTC. The encoded protein is CAISTPGANVLTF.

Many counts were recorded for this clonotype. The genes are TRBV12-3 or TRBV12-4 and TRBJ1-2; TRBD1 might be the D (6 bases). The CDR3 has 16 amino acids. Trimming stripped 8 bases from V and 8 bases from J, with 27 bases between. CDR3 DNA sequence: TGTGCCAGCGGACACGCTCAGGGGATTCGACCGGGCGGCTACACCTTC. It encodes CASGHAQGIRPGGYTF.

The rearrangement uses TRBV7-8 and TRBJ2-1; 11 nucleotides agree with TRBD2. This CDR3 has 17 residues. V shed 6 bases and J 2 bases; nucleotides not matched to a gene: 9. Looked up from germline, CDR1 is SGHVS and CDR2 is FQNEAQ. CDR3 nucleotides: TGTGCCAGCAGGGAGAGGGGGGGACTAGCGGCCTACAATGAGCAGTTCTTC. Encoded protein: CASRERGGLAAYNEQFF.

There are many counts of this clonotype. The chain combines TRBV7-8 with TRBJ1-6, with a weak D call TRBD1 (6 bases). The length of the CDR3 is 15 residues. Germline V gene lookup returns CDR1 SGHVS and CDR2 FQNEAQ. Trimming took 5 bases from V and 10 from J, leaving 18 bases between them. Here the CDR3 DNA reads TGTGCCAGCAGCCCGGGGACAACAGGAGGATCACCCCTCCACTTT. Its translation is CASSPGTTGGSPLHF.

This clonotype was detected ten times or more. This chain connects TRBV9 to TRBJ2-5, with D tentatively TRBD1 (5 bases). This CDR3 spans 15 amino acids. V dropped 0 bases and J dropped 0 bases, with 9 bases sitting between them. Germline assignment: CDR1 SGDLS and CDR2 YYNGEE. This CDR3 is CASSVAPRDQETQYF. In DNA, the CDR3 is TGTGCCAGCAGCGTAGCACCCAGGGACCAAGAGACCCAGTACTTC.